One sample yielded the 18 T cell receptor beta chains listed below, sequenced in a study of vaccination effects on CD4 cells after COVID-19. Their antigen targets remain unknown. TCRdb's table, derived via immunoSEQ multiplex PCR, lists solely in-frame clones and lacks some. Altogether around 69,000 clones are present, 74% being singletons, with the ten largest covering approximately 1.5%. Sequencing in the ViraFEST assay came after antigen-specific CD4+ T cells had been expanded with viral peptide pools, which were used to stimulate PBMC. A 10-day culture period preceded the isolation of CD4+ T cells. The participants, recipients of two vaccine doses, got either BNT162b2 or mRNA-1273. The source material was CD4+ T cells from PBMCs cultured with HCoV-229E spike peptides, sampled after COVID-19 vaccination. Source of these receptors: a human donor who received a COVID-19 vaccine.

The rearrangement links TRBV30 to TRBJ1-1; no reliable D call. This CDR3 comprises 13 residues. Germline V gives CDR1 GTSNPN, CDR2 SVGIG (reference sequence). The V end was cut by 0 bases, the J end by 1 base, with 6 bases between. CDR3 residues: CAWSVGTNTEAFF. The DNA for the CDR3 is TGTGCCTGGAGTGTAGGTACGAACACTGAAGCTTTCTTT.

The chain is built from TRBV5-1 and TRBJ1-4; a possible D gene is TRBD1 (6 bases). Trimming pared 0 bases from V and 10 bases from J, leaving 19 bases between. CDR3 length equals 16 residues. The germline V gene has CDR1 SGHRS and CDR2 YFSETQ. The CDR3 loop reads CASSLAIGNRDRKLFF. DNA of the CDR3: TGCGCCAGCAGCTTGGCTATCGGTAACAGGGACCGAAAACTGTTTTTT.

The table lists this clone with a few counts. The chain links TRBV19 to TRBJ1-1; 7 nucleotides align to TRBD1. CDR1 is LNHDA and CDR2 is SQIVND in the germline V gene (reference sequence). Losses at the gene ends were 5 bases for V and 2 bases for J; bases not matched to a gene: 5. This CDR3 contains 14 residues. The CDR3: CASSVDRLNTEAFF. DNA of the CDR3: TGTGCCAGTAGTGTGGACAGGTTAAACACTGAAGCTTTCTTT.

V usage is TRBV7-2 and J usage is TRBJ2-1; 7 bases line up with TRBD1. V was pared by 5 bases and J by 10 bases, with 8 bases of the junction left unmatched. This CDR3 spans 13 amino acids. Per the germline V gene, CDR1 is SGHTA and CDR2 is FQGNSA. CDR3 in amino acids: CASSLITGDEQFF. In DNA, the CDR3 is TGTGCCAGCAGCCTGATAACAGGGGACGAGCAGTTCTTC.

The V call is TRBV7-9, the J call TRBJ1-4, with D perhaps matching TRBD1 (5 bases). V shed 1 base and J shed 2 bases, with 8 bases lying between them. The CDR3 contains 15 residues. Germline V CDR1 and CDR2: SEHNR, FQNEAQ (reference sequence). The CDR3 sequence: CASSLGGSTNEKLFF. The CDR3 bases are TGTGCCAGCAGCTTAGGGGGGAGCACTAATGAAAAACTGTTTTTT.

This clone was counted only a few times. The chain employs TRBV6-6 and TRBJ2-3, with no clear D. V dropped 5 bases and J dropped 2 bases, with 5 bases sitting between them. The length of the CDR3 is 12 residues. Germline-derived CDR1 and CDR2 are MNHNY and SVGAGI (reference sequence). DNA of the CDR3: TGTGCCAGCAGTCAAACCACAGATACGCAGTATTTT. Translated: CASSQTTDTQYF.

V gene TRBV7-7 combines with J gene TRBJ2-1; maybe TRBD1 (6 bases). The CDR3 has 15 amino acids. Germline CDR1 is SSHAT and CDR2 is FNYEAQ (reference sequence). V was shortened by 1 base and J by 3 bases, with 10 bases between the two germline ends. CDR3 in amino acids: CASSLGQGNYNEQFF. For the CDR3, the DNA is TGTGCCAGCAGCTTAGGCCAGGGGAACTACAATGAGCAGTTCTTC. Variable domain in full (rest from reference TRBV7-7 and TRBJ2-1): GAGVSQSPRYKVTKRGQDVTLRCDPISSHATLYWYQQALGQGPEFLTYFNYEAQPDKSGLPSDRFSAERPEGSISTLTIQRTEQRDSAMYRCASSLGQGNYNEQFFGPGTRLTVL.

The chain recombines TRBV14 with TRBJ1-1, with D hard to call. V was pared by 4 bases and J by 0 bases, with 6 bases between. The germline V gene encodes CDR1 SGHDN and CDR2 FVKESK. The CDR3 contains 13 residues. CDR3 protein: CASSLQVNTEAFF. The CDR3, as DNA: TGTGCCAGCAGCCTTCAAGTGAACACTGAAGCTTTCTTT.

The V and J genes are TRBV21-1 and TRBJ2-1; the table's D gene call, TRBD2, was not cross checked with the DNA. TRBV21-1 corresponds to a pseudogene. CDR3 length equals 16 residues. CDR3 sequence reads: CASSKPPGGPSSEQFF. The CDR3, as DNA: TGTGCCAGCAGCAAGCCCCCGGGGGGGCCTTCTAGTGAGCAGTTCTTC.

This chain links TRBV24-1 with TRBJ2-5; 8 bases align to TRBD1. This CDR3 comprises 16 residues. Germline V gene sequence: CDR1 KGHDR, CDR2 SFDVKD. The V and J ends lost 3 bases and 1 base, in that order; junction bases with no gene match: 6. CDR3 protein: CATSDPGQGAQETQYF. CDR3 DNA sequence: TGTGCCACCAGTGATCCCGGACAGGGCGCCCAAGAGACCCAGTACTTC.

The gene calls are TRBV6-5 and TRBJ1-1; D not certain. This CDR3 has 13 amino acids. Trimming removed 6 bases from V and 1 base from J, with 9 bases in between. Germline-derived CDR1 and CDR2 are MNHEY and SVGAGI. CDR3 residues: CASRLIANTEAFF. The CDR3, as DNA: TGTGCCAGCAGGTTGATAGCGAACACTGAAGCTTTCTTT.

V is TRBV2 and J is TRBJ2-5; 11 nucleotides match TRBD1. Germline V gene data show CDR1 as SNHLY and CDR2 as FYNNEI. Trimming removed 5 bases from V and 0 bases from J; junction bases left unmatched: 5. The CDR3 runs 16 residues. In DNA form, the CDR3 reads TGTGCCAGCAGTCTACCGGGACAGGGGGACCAAGAGACCCAGTACTTC. Amino acids: CASSLPGQGDQETQYF.

This chain links TRBV24-1 with TRBJ2-3; tentatively, D is TRBD1 or TRBD2 (5 bases each). V lost 5 bases to trimming and J lost 1 base, with 9 bases between them. CDR1 is KGHDR and CDR2 is SFDVKD in the germline V gene. This CDR3 has 14 residues. The CDR3 DNA follows: TGTGCCACCAGTGCTGGGGGAGGCACAGATACGCAGTATTTT. This translates into CATSAGGGTDTQYF.

This clone was counted a few times. J is TRBJ2-4 and V is TRBV12-3 or TRBV12-4, with D possibly being TRBD2 (5 bases). The CDR3 is 12 amino acids. The V gene lost 3 bases and the J gene lost 8 bases, with 8 bases spanning the gap. In nucleotides, the CDR3 is TGTGCCAGCAGTTTCTTGAGGGACATTCAGTACTTC. It specifies CASSFLRDIQYF.

V and J are TRBV7-8 and TRBJ2-4; TRBD1 or TRBD2 may be the D gene (6 bases each). CDR3 length: 15 residues. Germline V gives CDR1 SGHVS, CDR2 FQNEAQ. V gave up 3 bases and J gave up 5 bases, with 14 bases separating them. CDR3 in DNA: TGTGCCAGCAGCTTCGTTCCAGGGGAGGAAAACATTCAGTACTTC. Its translation: CASSFVPGEENIQYF.

In nucleotides, the CDR3 is TGCGCCAGCAGCCGGGACAGTTCTTACAATGAGCAGTTCTTC. Protein sequence: CASSRDSSYNEQFF. The rearrangement links TRBV5-1 to TRBJ2-1; 7 bases fit TRBD1. The CDR3 contains 14 residues. The germline V gene has CDR1 SGHRS and CDR2 YFSETQ. The ends lost 4 bases at V and 4 bases at J; junction bases unmatched: 5.

A single count supports this clone. The chain links TRBV4-3 to TRBJ1-2; TRBD1 might be the D (6 bases). Trimming took 5 bases from V and 8 from J, leaving 18 bases between them. Germline lookup yields CDR1 LGHNA and CDR2 YSLEER. The CDR3 has 14 residues. The CDR3 sequence is CASSSWGGARGYTF. DNA of the CDR3: TGCGCCAGCAGCTCCTGGGGGGGGGCGCGGGGCTACACCTTC.

The V and J genes are TRBV9 and TRBJ2-6; D unclear. Germline V gene sequence: CDR1 SGDLS, CDR2 YYNGEE. This CDR3 has 16 residues. The ends were cut back, 4 bases at V and 1 base at J, with 12 bases in the middle. CDR3 in amino acids: CASSSQTKSGANVLTF. In DNA, the CDR3 is TGTGCCAGCAGCTCCCAGACCAAATCTGGGGCCAACGTCCTGACTTTC.